This entry lists 5 T cell receptor beta chains sequenced from one sample in a study of cytomegalovirus exposure and HLA in healthy donors. Profiling relied on immunoSEQ multiplex PCR, and the TCRdb table lists in-frame clones only, not all of them. The sample yields 150,000 or so clones, 89% seen once. The sample was PBMCs. The source of these receptors is a woman aged 18-29 years in good health and CMV-seropositive.

V usage is TRBV10-3 and J usage is TRBJ1-4, with D unresolved. Germline CDR1 and CDR2: ENHRY and SYGVKD. The CDR3 is 16 amino acids. V gave up 6 bases and J gave up 1 base, with 15 bases separating them. CDR3 amino acids: CAISATPGRTNEKLFF. CDR3 in DNA: TGTGCCATCAGCGCAACTCCGGGGAGAACTAATGAAAAACTGTTTTTT.

This clone was detected only once. The DNA of the CDR3 is TGTGCCAGCAGCTTAGGACTAGCGTATAACTACGAGCAGTACTTC. This codes for CASSLGLAYNYEQYF. V gene TRBV7-9 combines with J gene TRBJ2-7; 8 nucleotides line up with TRBD2. Germline V CDR1 and CDR2: SEHNR, FQNEAQ (reference sequence). CDR3 size: 15 residues. Trimming at V came to 1 base and at J to 3 bases, leaving 5 bases not matched to a gene.

The chain joins TRBV11-2 to TRBJ1-1; 9 bases match TRBD1. CDR3 length: 17 residues. Germline V gene lookup returns CDR1 SGHAT and CDR2 FQNNGV. J lost 3 bases, V lost 5 bases, and 13 bases had no gene match. CDR3 coding DNA: TGTGCCAGCAGCACACGCCGGACAGGGGCCGTGGACACTGAAGCTTTCTTT. Encoded protein: CASSTRRTGAVDTEAFF. The full variable domain, completed using reference TRBV11-2 and TRBJ1-1, is EAGVAQSPRYKIIEKRQSVAFWCNPISGHATLYWYQQILGQGPKLLIQFQNNGVVDDSQLPKDRFSAERLKGVDSTLKIQPAKLEDSAVYLCASSTRRTGAVDTEAFFGQGTRLTVV.

CDR3 sequence: CASSFVATLGAGANVLTF. The CDR3 DNA follows: TGTGCCAGCAGTTTTGTGGCTACCCTAGGGGCGGGGGCCAACGTCCTGACTTTC. This sequence joins TRBV28 and TRBJ2-6; D is perhaps TRBD1 (5 bases). The CDR3 length is 18 residues. Trimming removed 3 bases from V and 4 bases from J, with 19 bases in between. Germline V gene data show CDR1 as MDHEN and CDR2 as SYDVKM.

This chain links TRBV5-6 with TRBJ1-2, with a possible D match to TRBD1 (5 bases). V lost 7 bases and J lost 5, with 24 bases in between. CDR3 length: 16 residues. Looked up from germline, CDR1 is SGHDT and CDR2 is YYEEEE. The CDR3 spells CASADLGGTSSYGYTF. The CDR3 DNA reads TGTGCCAGCGCCGACCTGGGGGGAACCTCCTCGTATGGCTACACCTTC.